This is a list of T cell receptor beta chains from one sample in a study of cytomegalovirus exposure and HLA in healthy donors. Data came from immunoSEQ multiplex PCR; TCRdb stores just in-frame clones and leaves some out. The data show 130,000 or so clones, over 75% seen once. The sample taken for sequencing was PBMCs. The receptors here all came from a woman between 35 and 50 years old in good health and CMV-seronegative. Each CDR3 is given with its conserved first and last residue. The order of the fields is V gene, D gene, J gene, CDR3 protein. A D gene is named only where the DNA matches it firmly.

v_call: TRBV6-5
d_call: TRBD2
j_call: .
cdr3_aa: CASSYSISGTYEQYF

v_call: TRBV2
d_call: TRBD2
j_call: TRBJ2-4
cdr3_aa: CASKAGEKNIQYF

v_call: TRBV13
d_call: TRBD2
j_call: TRBJ2-3
cdr3_aa: CASSGPGLAGLASTDTQYF

v_call: TRBV19
d_call: TRBD2
j_call: TRBJ2-3
cdr3_aa: CASETSGTTDTQYF

v_call: TRBV4-1
d_call: .
j_call: TRBJ2-1
cdr3_aa: CASSQDSRGFYNEQFF

v_call: TRBV30
d_call: .
j_call: TRBJ1-3
cdr3_aa: CAWSLFGNTIYF

v_call: TRBV6-6
d_call: .
j_call: TRBJ2-1
cdr3_aa: CASSYSERRQFF

v_call: TRBV19
d_call: .
j_call: TRBJ2-1
cdr3_aa: CASSIATRLSPYNEQFF

v_call: TRBV7-6
d_call: .
j_call: TRBJ1-3
cdr3_aa: CASSPMSSGNTIYF

v_call: TRBV20-1
d_call: .
j_call: TRBJ2-5
cdr3_aa: CSGDIQETQYF

v_call: TRBV6-1
d_call: .
j_call: TRBJ2-7
cdr3_aa: CASSEGGASSYEQYF

v_call: TRBV5-1
d_call: TRBD2
j_call: TRBJ2-3
cdr3_aa: CASSSLPLAGGSDTQYF

v_call: TRBV5-1
d_call: .
j_call: TRBJ1-3
cdr3_aa: CASSLERSGNTIYF

v_call: TRBV9
d_call: TRBD2
j_call: TRBJ2-1
cdr3_aa: CASSVGLAGLDGQFF

v_call: TRBV14
d_call: .
j_call: TRBJ1-1
cdr3_aa: CASSHRREGNTEAFF

v_call: TRBV5-1
d_call: TRBD1
j_call: TRBJ1-6
cdr3_aa: CASSSSGQGFSPLHF

v_call: TRBV6-5
d_call: TRBD1
j_call: TRBJ1-5
cdr3_aa: CASGTTGGNQPQHF

v_call: TRBV5-8
d_call: TRBD1
j_call: TRBJ1-1
cdr3_aa: CASSKNRGRRTEAFF

v_call: TRBV7-3
d_call: TRBD2
j_call: TRBJ2-2
cdr3_aa: CASSLSSGVTGELFF

v_call: TRBV9
d_call: TRBD1
j_call: TRBJ2-5
cdr3_aa: CASSATGVNQETQYF

v_call: TRBV6-5
d_call: .
j_call: TRBJ2-3
cdr3_aa: CASSSNTYTDTQYF

v_call: TRBV7-6
d_call: TRBD1
j_call: TRBJ2-7
cdr3_aa: CASSLRGTGGEYEQYF

v_call: TRBV18
d_call: TRBD1
j_call: TRBJ1-5
cdr3_aa: CASSPRDRANQPQHF

v_call: TRBV19
d_call: .
j_call: .
cdr3_aa: CASSIADTGLVEQYF

v_call: TRBV7-9
d_call: TRBD2
j_call: TRBJ2-5
cdr3_aa: CASSSAGGPGRETQYF

v_call: TRBV11-3
d_call: TRBD2
j_call: TRBJ2-7
cdr3_aa: CASSLEAGAPHEQYF

v_call: TRBV9
d_call: .
j_call: TRBJ1-2
cdr3_aa: CASSSLYGYTF